This TCR beta chain was sequenced for a study of T cells of healthy individuals. This clonotype was counted ten times or more. TCRdb used MiXCR to reprocess the 5' RACE reads, holding one entry per CDR3 protein. This sample has 90,000 to 100,000 distinct CDR3 sequences, with 15% to 20% found just once. The CDR3 sequence is 11 residues long. The germline V and J ends were trimmed by 4 bases and 5 bases, with 8 bases remaining between them. Germline lookup yields CDR1 DFQATT and CDR2 SNEGSKA (reference sequence). This TCR came from a human donor in good health. The chain is built from TRBV20-1 and TRBJ1-1, with D unclear. CDR3 in amino acids: CSAILVTEAFF. The DNA for the CDR3 is TGCAGTGCTATACTGGTTACTGAAGCTTTCTTT.